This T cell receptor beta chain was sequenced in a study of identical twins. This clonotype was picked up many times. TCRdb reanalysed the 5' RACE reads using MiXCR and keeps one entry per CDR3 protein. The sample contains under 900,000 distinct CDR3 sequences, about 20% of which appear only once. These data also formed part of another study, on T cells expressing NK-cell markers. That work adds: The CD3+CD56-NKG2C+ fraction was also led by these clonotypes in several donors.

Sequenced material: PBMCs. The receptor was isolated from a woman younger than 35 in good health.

In DNA form, the CDR3 reads TGTGCCAGCAGCTCAGGACAGGTGATGTCCTACGAGCAGTACTTC. Amino acids: CASSSGQVMSYEQYF. The chain recombines TRBV11-2 with TRBJ2-7; TRBD1 agrees at 7 bases. Trimming cost V 4 bases and J 1 base; bases outside gene matches: 7. This CDR3 contains 15 residues. Germline assignment: CDR1 SGHAT and CDR2 FQNNGV.